Following are 10 T cell receptor beta chains from one sample sequenced in a study of cytomegalovirus exposure and HLA in healthy donors. The PCR made use of 60 Vbeta and 13 Jbeta primers. Data came from immunoSEQ multiplex PCR; TCRdb stores just in-frame clones and leaves some out. The sample's table shows under 90,000 clones. Sequenced input: PBMCs. The receptors shown here come from a female donor in good health and CMV-seropositive.

This chain connects TRBV27 to TRBJ2-7; D perhaps matches TRBD1 (5 bases). Germline V lookup: CDR1 MNHEY, CDR2 SMNVEV (reference sequence). The CDR3 length is 14 residues. V was cut by 3 bases and J by 2 bases, with 11 bases left in between. CDR3 nucleotide sequence: TGTGCCAGCAGTTTTGGGCAGGGCCCCTACGAGCAGTACTTC. This encodes CASSFGQGPYEQYF.

The chain recombines TRBV6-1 with TRBJ2-1; 11 positions match TRBD2. Germline CDR1 and CDR2: MNHNS and SASEGT. This CDR3 has 15 amino acids. V gave up 6 bases and J gave up 6 bases; unmatched junction bases: 7. The CDR3 region is CASRSSLAGGNEQFF. The CDR3 DNA reads as TGTGCCAGCAGGAGTTCGCTAGCGGGAGGCAATGAGCAGTTCTTC.

The chain couples TRBV6-6 to TRBJ2-7; 9 bases fit TRBD1. This CDR3 comprises 15 residues. Per the germline V gene, CDR1 is MNHNY and CDR2 is SVGAGI (reference sequence). The J segment lost 6 bases and the V segment lost 0 bases, leaving 6 bases of the junction unmatched. CDR3 nucleotide sequence: TGTGCCAGCAGTTACTCGGGGACAGGGAAGGGCGAGCAGTACTTC. This translates into CASSYSGTGKGEQYF.

The V call is TRBV30, the J call TRBJ2-7, with 7 bases lining up with TRBD1. The CDR3 contains 15 residues. Per the germline V gene, CDR1 is GTSNPN and CDR2 is SVGIG (reference sequence). Trimming took 3 bases from V and 0 from J; bases not matched to a gene: 8. The CDR3 protein is CAWSWTGAVSYEQYF. CDR3 nucleotide sequence: TGTGCCTGGAGCTGGACAGGTGCCGTCTCCTACGAGCAGTACTTC.

In DNA form, the CDR3 reads TGTGCCAGCAGCACGGCCCAGGGGGAGACCCAGTACTTC. It specifies CASSTAQGETQYF. This sequence joins TRBV5-6 and TRBJ2-5, with D tentatively TRBD1 (6 bases). The germline V gene encodes CDR1 SGHDT and CDR2 YYEEEE. CDR3 length: 13 residues. V lost 4 bases and J 5 bases, leaving 12 bases between the germline ends. The whole variable domain, remainder taken from reference TRBV5-6 and TRBJ2-5, is DAGVTQSPTHLIKTRGQQVTLRCSPKSGHDTVSWYQQALGQGPQFIFQYYEEEERQRGNFPDRFSGHQFPNYSSELNVNALLLGDSALYLCASSTAQGETQYFGPGTRLLVL.

The chain employs TRBV6-6 and TRBJ2-5; 7 bases agree with TRBD1. The CDR3 loop spans 13 amino acids. CDR1 and CDR2 (germline): MNHNY, SVGAGI (reference sequence). The trim removed 2 bases at V and 5 bases at J, leaving 2 bases unmatched. Here the CDR3 reads CASSYRQGETQYF. CDR3 DNA: TGTGCCAGCAGTTACAGACAGGGTGAGACCCAGTACTTC.

This chain joins TRBV28 and TRBJ2-5; 7 nucleotides align to TRBD1. The V and J ends lost 2 bases and 4 bases, in that order; junction bases with no gene match: 4. This CDR3 is 14 amino acids long. CDR1 and CDR2 (germline): MDHEN, SYDVKM. In DNA form, the CDR3 reads TGTGCCAGCAGTTTAGGACAGGCCAGAGAGACCCAGTACTTC. Translated, it gives CASSLGQARETQYF.

Remarks on this clone: Other DNA sequences within the sample encode an identical CDR3. The chain combines TRBV7-8 with TRBJ2-3; tentative D call: TRBD1 (5 bases). The CDR3 extends over 18 amino acids. Germline V CDR1 and CDR2: SGHVS, FQNEAQ. DNA for the CDR3: TGTGCTTGCAGGTTCAGCGAGACAGAGCCTGAGGACACAGATACGCAGTATTTT. Translation: CACRFSETEPEDTDTQYF.

The rearrangement uses TRBV5-4 and TRBJ2-3; D may be TRBD1 (6 bases). The CDR3 loop spans 15 amino acids. V was shortened by 0 bases and J by 2 bases, with 10 bases between the two germline ends. Germline assignment: CDR1 SGHNT and CDR2 YYREEE (reference sequence). CDR3 sequence: CASSLGGPHTDTQYF. The CDR3, as DNA: TGTGCCAGCAGCTTGGGGGGGCCCCACACAGATACGCAGTATTTT.

In nucleotides, the CDR3 is TGCAGCCTTATTAGCGGGGGGGAGGACAATGAGCAGTTCTTC. This codes for CSLISGGEDNEQFF. The J gene is TRBJ2-1, the V gene TRBV29-1, with 11 bases that match TRBD2. The CDR3 is 14 amino acids. Looked up from germline, CDR1 is SQVTM and CDR2 is ANQGSEA. V lost 8 bases to trimming and J lost 5 bases; unmatched junction nucleotides: 8.